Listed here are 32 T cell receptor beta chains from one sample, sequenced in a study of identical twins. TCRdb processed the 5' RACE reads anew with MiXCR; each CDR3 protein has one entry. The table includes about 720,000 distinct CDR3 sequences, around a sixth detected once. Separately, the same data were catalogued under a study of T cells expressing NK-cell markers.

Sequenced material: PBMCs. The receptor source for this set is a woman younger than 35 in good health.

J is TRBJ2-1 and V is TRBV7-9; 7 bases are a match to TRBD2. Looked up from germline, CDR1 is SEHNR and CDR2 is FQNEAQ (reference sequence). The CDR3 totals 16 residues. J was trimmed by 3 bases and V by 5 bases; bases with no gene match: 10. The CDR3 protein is CASSASASGFYNEQFF. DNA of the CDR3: TGTGCCAGCAGCGCCTCGGCTAGCGGCTTCTACAATGAGCAGTTCTTC.

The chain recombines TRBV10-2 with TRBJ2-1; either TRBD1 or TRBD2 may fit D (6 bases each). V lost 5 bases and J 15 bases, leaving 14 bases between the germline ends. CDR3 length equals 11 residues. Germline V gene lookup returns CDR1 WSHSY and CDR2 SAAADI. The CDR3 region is CASSSERGVFF. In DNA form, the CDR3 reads TGCGCCAGCAGTTCGGAGAGGGGGGTGTTCTTC.

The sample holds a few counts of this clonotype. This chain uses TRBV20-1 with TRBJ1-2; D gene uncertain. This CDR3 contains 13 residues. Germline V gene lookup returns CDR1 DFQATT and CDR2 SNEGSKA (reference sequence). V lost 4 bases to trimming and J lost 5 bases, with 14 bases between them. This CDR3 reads CSATHFRGYGYTF. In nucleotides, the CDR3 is TGCAGTGCTACCCACTTCCGAGGGTATGGCTACACCTTC.

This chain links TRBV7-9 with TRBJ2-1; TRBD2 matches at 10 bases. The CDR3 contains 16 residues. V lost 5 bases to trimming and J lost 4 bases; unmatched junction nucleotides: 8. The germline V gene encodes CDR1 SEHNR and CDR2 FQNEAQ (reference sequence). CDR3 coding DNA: TGTGCCAGCAGCGCCTTGGGAGCGGGAGGGTACAATGAGCAGTTCTTC. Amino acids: CASSALGAGGYNEQFF.

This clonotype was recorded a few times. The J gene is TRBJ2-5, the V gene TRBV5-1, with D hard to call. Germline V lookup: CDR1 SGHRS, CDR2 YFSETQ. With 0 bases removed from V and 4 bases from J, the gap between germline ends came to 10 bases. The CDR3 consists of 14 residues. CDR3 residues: CASSLAVGLETQYF. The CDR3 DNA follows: TGCGCCAGCAGCTTGGCGGTCGGCCTAGAGACCCAGTACTTC.

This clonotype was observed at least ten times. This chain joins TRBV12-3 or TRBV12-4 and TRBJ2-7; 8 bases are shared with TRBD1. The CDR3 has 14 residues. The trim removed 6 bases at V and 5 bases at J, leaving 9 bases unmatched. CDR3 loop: CASSPRTGRHEQYF. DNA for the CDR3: TGTGCCAGCAGCCCTAGGACAGGGAGGCACGAGCAGTACTTC.

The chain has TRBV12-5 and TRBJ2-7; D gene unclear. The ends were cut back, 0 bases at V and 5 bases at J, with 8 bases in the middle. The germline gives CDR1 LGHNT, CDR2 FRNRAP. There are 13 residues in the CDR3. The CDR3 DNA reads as TGTGCTAGTGGTTTGGTAGCGTCCCACGAGCAGTACTTC. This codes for CASGLVASHEQYF.

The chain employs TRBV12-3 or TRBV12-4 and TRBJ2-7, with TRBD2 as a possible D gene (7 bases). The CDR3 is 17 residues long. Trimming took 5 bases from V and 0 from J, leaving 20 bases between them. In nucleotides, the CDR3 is TGTGCCAGCAGTCCCACCTTAGGGGGGGAGAGCTCCTACGAGCAGTACTTC. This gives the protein CASSPTLGGESSYEQYF.

CDR3 amino acids: CASIRQGEPDTQYF. CDR3 coding DNA: TGTGCCAGCATCCGACAGGGAGAGCCAGATACGCAGTATTTT. The V and J genes are TRBV5-5 and TRBJ2-3; 7 bases match TRBD1. The CDR3 length is 14 residues. In germline, CDR1 is SGHKS, CDR2 YYEKEE (reference sequence). J gave up 4 bases and V 6 bases, and 8 bases lay outside the gene matches. Full variable domain (rest looked up from reference TRBV5-5 and TRBJ2-3): DAGVTQSPTHLIKTRGQQVTLRCSPISGHKSVSWYQQVLGQGPQFIFQYYEKEERGRGNFPDRFSARQFPNYSSELNVNALLLGDSALYLCASIRQGEPDTQYFGPGTRLTVL.

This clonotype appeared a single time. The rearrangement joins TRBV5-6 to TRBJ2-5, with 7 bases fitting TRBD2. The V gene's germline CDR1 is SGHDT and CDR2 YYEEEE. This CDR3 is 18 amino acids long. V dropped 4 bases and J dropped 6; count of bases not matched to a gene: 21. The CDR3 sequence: CASSAPLSSAGVLKTQYF. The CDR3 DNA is TGTGCCAGCAGCGCACCTCTGTCGTCTGCGGGAGTATTAAAGACCCAGTACTTC.

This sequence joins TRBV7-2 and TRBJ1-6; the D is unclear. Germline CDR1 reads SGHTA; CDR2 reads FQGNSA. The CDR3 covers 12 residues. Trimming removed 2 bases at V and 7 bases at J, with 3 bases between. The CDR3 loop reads CASSLLNSPLHF. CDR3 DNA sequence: TGTGCCAGCAGCTTACTAAATTCACCCCTCCACTTT.

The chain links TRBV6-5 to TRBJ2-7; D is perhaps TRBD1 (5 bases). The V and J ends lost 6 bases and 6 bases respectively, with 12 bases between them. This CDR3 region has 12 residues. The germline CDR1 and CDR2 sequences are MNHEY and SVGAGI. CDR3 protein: CASRKGQTEQYF. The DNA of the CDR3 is TGTGCCAGCAGGAAGGGGCAGACCGAGCAGTACTTC.

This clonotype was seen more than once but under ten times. The DNA of the CDR3 is TGCGCCAGCAGCTCCACTCCTGATTCCTACGAGCAGTACTTC. It encodes CASSSTPDSYEQYF. The chain uses TRBV5-1 and TRBJ2-7; D ambiguous. V gave up 3 bases and J gave up 1 base, with 11 bases separating them. The CDR3 extends over 14 amino acids. The germline V gene encodes CDR1 SGHRS and CDR2 YFSETQ.

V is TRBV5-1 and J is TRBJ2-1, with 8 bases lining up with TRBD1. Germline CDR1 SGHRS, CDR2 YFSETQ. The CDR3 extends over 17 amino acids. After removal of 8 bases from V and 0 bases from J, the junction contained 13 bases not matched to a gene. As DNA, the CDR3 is TGCGCCAGGCGTCCAGGGGGCCCTTTCCGCTCCTACAATGAGCAGTTCTTC. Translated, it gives CARRPGGPFRSYNEQFF.

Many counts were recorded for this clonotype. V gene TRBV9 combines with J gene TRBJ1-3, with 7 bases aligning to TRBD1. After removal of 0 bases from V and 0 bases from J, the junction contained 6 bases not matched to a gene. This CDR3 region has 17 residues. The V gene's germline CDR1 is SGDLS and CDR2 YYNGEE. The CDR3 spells CASSVVGQANSGNTIYF. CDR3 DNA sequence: TGTGCCAGCAGCGTAGTCGGACAGGCGAACTCTGGAAACACCATATATTTT.

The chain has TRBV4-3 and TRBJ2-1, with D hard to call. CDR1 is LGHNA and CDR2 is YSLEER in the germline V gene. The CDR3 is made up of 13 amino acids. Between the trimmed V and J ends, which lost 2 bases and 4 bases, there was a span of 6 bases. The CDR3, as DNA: TGCGCCAGCAGCCAACTCCGTTACAATGAGCAGTTCTTC. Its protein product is CASSQLRYNEQFF.

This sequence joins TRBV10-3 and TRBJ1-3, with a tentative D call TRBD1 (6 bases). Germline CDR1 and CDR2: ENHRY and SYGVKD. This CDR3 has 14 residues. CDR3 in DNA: TGTCTAATTAGCAGGGGCCGCTCTGGAAACACCATATATTTT. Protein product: CLISRGRSGNTIYF.

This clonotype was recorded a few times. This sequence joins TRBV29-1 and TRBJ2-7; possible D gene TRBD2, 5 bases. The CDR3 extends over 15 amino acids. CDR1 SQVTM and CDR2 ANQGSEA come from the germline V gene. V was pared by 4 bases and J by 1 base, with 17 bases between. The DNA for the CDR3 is TGCAGCGTTGTGGGGTACAGCGGAAATTCCTACGAGCAGTACTTC. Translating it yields CSVVGYSGNSYEQYF.

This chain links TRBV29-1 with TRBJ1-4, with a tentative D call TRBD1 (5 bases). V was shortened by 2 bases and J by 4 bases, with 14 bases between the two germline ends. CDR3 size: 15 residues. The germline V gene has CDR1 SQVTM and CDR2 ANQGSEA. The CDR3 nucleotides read TGCAGCGTTGAACTGTGGGGGGAGGATAATGAAAAACTGTTTTTT. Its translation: CSVELWGEDNEKLFF. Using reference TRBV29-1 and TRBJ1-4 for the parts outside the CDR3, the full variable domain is SAVISQKPSRDICQRGTSLTIQCQVDSQVTMMFWYRQQPGQSLTLIATANQGSEATYESGFVIDKFPISRPNLTFSTLTVSNMSPEDSSIYLCSVELWGEDNEKLFFGSGTQLSVL.

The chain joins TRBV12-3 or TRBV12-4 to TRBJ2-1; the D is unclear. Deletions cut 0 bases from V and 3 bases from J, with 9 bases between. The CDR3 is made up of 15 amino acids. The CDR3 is CASSLAPPYYNEQFF. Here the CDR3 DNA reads TGTGCCAGCAGTTTAGCCCCCCCTTACTACAATGAGCAGTTCTTC.

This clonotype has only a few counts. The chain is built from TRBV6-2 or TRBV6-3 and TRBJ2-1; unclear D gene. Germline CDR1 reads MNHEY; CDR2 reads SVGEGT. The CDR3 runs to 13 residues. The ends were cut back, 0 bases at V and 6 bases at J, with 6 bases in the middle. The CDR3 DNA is TGTGCCAGCAGTTACTCCGAGTCCAATGAGCAGTTCTTC. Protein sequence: CASSYSESNEQFF.

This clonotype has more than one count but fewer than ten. The CDR3 spells CATSRDDGGNQPQHF. In DNA form, the CDR3 reads TGTGCCACCAGCAGAGATGACGGGGGGAATCAGCCCCAGCATTTT. The chain uses TRBV15 and TRBJ1-5, with D perhaps matching TRBD1 (5 bases). The CDR3 spans 15 residues. In germline, CDR1 is LNHNV, CDR2 YYDKDF (reference sequence). V dropped 0 bases and J dropped 4 bases, with 10 bases sitting between them.

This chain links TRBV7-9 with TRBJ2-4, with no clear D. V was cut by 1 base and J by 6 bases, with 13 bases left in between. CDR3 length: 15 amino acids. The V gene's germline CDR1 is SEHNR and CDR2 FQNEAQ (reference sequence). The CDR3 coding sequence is TGTGCCAGCAGCTTAGAGGTCAGCCCTAGAAACATTCAGTACTTC. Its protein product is CASSLEVSPRNIQYF.

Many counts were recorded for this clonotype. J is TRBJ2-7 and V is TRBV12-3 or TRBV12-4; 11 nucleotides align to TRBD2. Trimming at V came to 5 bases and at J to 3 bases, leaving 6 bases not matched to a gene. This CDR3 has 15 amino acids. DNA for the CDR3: TGTGCCAGCAGTCCCTTAGCGGGAGGGGGCTACGAGCAGTACTTC. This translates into CASSPLAGGGYEQYF.

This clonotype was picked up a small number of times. CDR3 in DNA: TGTGCCAGCAGCATAGGGGTCGGGGACACTGAAGCTTTCTTT. It yields the protein CASSIGVGDTEAFF. This chain connects TRBV7-6 to TRBJ1-1; perhaps TRBD1 as D (5 bases). Trimming pared 5 bases from V and 3 bases from J, leaving 13 bases between. This CDR3 spans 14 amino acids. The V gene's germline CDR1 is SGHVS and CDR2 FNYEAQ.

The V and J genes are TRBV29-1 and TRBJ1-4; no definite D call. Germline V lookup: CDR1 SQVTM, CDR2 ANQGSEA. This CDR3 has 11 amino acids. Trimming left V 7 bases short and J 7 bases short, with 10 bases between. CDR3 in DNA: TGCAGCGCGAACTGGGGTGAAAAACTGTTTTTT. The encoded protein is CSANWGEKLFF. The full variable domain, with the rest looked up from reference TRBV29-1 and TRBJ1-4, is SAVISQKPSRDICQRGTSLTIQCQVDSQVTMMFWYRQQPGQSLTLIATANQGSEATYESGFVIDKFPISRPNLTFSTLTVSNMSPEDSSIYLCSANWGEKLFFGSGTQLSVL.

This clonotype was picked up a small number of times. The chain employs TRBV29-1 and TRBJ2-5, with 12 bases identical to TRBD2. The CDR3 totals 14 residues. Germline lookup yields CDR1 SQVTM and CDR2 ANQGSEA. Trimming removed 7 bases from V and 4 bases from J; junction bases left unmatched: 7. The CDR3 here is CSELTSGSGETQYF. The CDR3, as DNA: TGCAGCGAGCTGACTAGCGGGAGTGGAGAGACCCAGTACTTC.

The CDR3 protein is CASSYAGGNQPQHF. The CDR3 DNA sequence: TGTGCCAGCAGTTACGCAGGGGGCAATCAGCCCCAGCATTTT. The V call is TRBV6-5, the J call TRBJ1-5, with D possibly TRBD1 on 6 matching bases. The CDR3 is 14 amino acids. In germline, CDR1 is MNHEY, CDR2 SVGAGI. Trimming removed 2 bases at V and 2 bases at J, with 7 bases between.

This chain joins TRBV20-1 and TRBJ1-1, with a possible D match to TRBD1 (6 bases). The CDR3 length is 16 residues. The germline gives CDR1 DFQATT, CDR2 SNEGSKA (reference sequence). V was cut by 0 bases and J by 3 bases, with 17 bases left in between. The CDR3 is CSARDVGRGIYTEAFF. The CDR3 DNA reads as TGCAGTGCTAGAGATGTAGGCAGGGGTATTTACACTGAAGCTTTCTTT.

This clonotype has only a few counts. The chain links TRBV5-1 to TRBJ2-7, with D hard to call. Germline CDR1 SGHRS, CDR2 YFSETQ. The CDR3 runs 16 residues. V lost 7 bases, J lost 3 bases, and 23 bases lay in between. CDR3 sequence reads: CASGRTAAVEIYEQYF. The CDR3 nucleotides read TGCGCCAGCGGTCGGACGGCGGCAGTCGAAATCTACGAGCAGTACTTC.

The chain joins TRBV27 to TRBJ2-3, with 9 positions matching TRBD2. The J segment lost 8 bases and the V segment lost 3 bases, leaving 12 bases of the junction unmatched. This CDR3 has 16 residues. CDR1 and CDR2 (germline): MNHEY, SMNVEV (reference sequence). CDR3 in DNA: TGTGCCAGCAGTTTCCTCCATAGCGGGGGTGCCGGTACGCAGTATTTT. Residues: CASSFLHSGGAGTQYF.

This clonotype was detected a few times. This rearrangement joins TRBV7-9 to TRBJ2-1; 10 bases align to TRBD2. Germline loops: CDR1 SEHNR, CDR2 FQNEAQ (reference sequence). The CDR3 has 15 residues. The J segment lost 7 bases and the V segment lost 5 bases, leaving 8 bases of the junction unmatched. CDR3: CASSPSGRAINEQFF. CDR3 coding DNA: TGTGCCAGCAGCCCCAGCGGGAGGGCCATAAATGAGCAGTTCTTC.